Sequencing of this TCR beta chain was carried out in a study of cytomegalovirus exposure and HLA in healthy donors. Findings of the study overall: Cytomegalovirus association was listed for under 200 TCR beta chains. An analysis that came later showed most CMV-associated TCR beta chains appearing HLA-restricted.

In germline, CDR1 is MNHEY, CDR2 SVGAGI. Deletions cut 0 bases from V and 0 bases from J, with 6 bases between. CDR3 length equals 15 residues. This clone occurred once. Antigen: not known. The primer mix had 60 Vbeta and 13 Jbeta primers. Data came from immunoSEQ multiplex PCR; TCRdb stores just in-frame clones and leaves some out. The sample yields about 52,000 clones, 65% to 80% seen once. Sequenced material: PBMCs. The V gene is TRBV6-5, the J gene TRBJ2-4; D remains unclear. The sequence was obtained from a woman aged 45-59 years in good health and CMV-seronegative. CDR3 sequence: CASSYSWLAKNIQYF. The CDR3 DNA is TGTGCCAGCAGTTACTCTTGGCTAGCCAAAAACATTCAGTACTTC.